What follows is one T cell receptor beta chain and its context. The antigen remains unidentified. Measured with immunoSEQ multiplex PCR; TCRdb has only the in-frame clones, and not every one. This sample yields some 80,000 clones, of which about nine tenths are seen a single time; more than 0.3% belongs to the top ten. This entry is derived from a study of OX40 agonist ivuxolimab in advanced cancers. Study-level background: Patients achieving partial responses numbered three: one hepatocellular carcinoma case and two cutaneous melanoma cases. Points from the study as a whole: Researchers did not establish what antigens the expanded peripheral T cells target.

Germline V gene data show CDR1 as KGHSH and CDR2 as LQKENI. The V gene end was trimmed by 4 bases and the J gene end by 1 base; junction bases not matched to a gene: 8. This CDR3 is 16 amino acids long. This receptor was taken from an adult with an advanced solid tumor such as melanoma, head and neck, liver or kidney cancer. This chain connects TRBV18 to TRBJ2-7; 9 bases match TRBD2. The sequenced sample was CD4+ or CD8+ T cells sorted from blood, obtained in a trial of the OX40 agonist ivuxolimab. For the CDR3, the DNA is TGTGCCAGCTCACGCCCGGGTAGCGGGGGATCCTACGAGCAGTACTTC. Residues: CASSRPGSGGSYEQYF.